These T cell receptor beta chains were read from a single sample in a study of blood T cell repertoires in COVID-19. Some clones are missing from TCRdb's copy, which holds only in-frame ones; the method was immunoSEQ multiplex PCR. The data show 25,000 to 30,000 clones, over 75% seen once. Sequencing input: peripheral blood. These TCRs come from a woman aged 60-70 years with acute or convalescent COVID-19. CDR3s include the opening cysteine and the closing phenylalanine or tryptophan. A D gene is named only where the DNA matches it firmly. Expanded clones are given a class, and other clones once, few, many or no size at all.

d_gene	v_gene	abundance	j_gene	CDR3aa	CDR3nt
TRBD1	TRBV7-9	-	TRBJ2-5	CASIRGQASQETQYF	TGTGCCAGCATAAGGGGACAGGCGTCTCAAGAGACCCAGTACTTC
-	TRBV28	-	TRBJ2-7	CASSLLTGRSYEQYF	TGTGCCAGCAGTTTACTGACAGGGAGGTCCTACGAGCAGTACTTC
-	TRBV30	-	TRBJ2-7	CAWSGQYEQYF	TGTGCCTGGAGTGGGCAGTACGAGCAGTACTTC
-	TRBV5-8	-	TRBJ2-7	CASNPSRSRGSSYEQYF	TGTGCCAGCAACCCGTCCCGTTCGAGGGGGAGCTCCTACGAGCAGTACTTC
-	TRBV3-1/TRBV3-2	-	TRBJ2-5	CASSQGPQGWETQYF	TGTGCCAGCAGCCAAGGGCCTCAGGGATGGGAGACCCAGTACTTC
-	TRBV28	-	TRBJ1-1	CASSPMTRGNTEAFF	TGTGCCAGCAGTCCGATGACAAGAGGGAATACTGAAGCTTTCTTT
-	TRBV24-1	-	TRBJ2-2	CATSDLGPGTGELFF	TGTGCCACCAGTGATTTGGGCCCAGGCACCGGGGAGCTGTTTTTT
TRBD1	TRBV28	once	TRBJ2-7	CASSKRQGRYEQYF	TGTGCCAGCAGCAAAAGACAGGGGAGGTACGAGCAGTACTTC
TRBD2	TRBV10-1	-	TRBJ2-1	CASSERRGGDNEQFF	TGCGCCAGCAGTGAGCGCCGCGGGGGGGACAATGAGCAGTTCTTC
-	TRBV7-2	-	TRBJ2-5	CASSLDTGYQETQYF	TGTGCCAGCAGCTTAGATACGGGGTACCAAGAGACCCAGTACTTC
TRBD2	TRBV19	once	TRBJ2-1	CASSVGGSGGALYNEQFF	TGTGCCAGTAGTGTCGGGGGAAGCGGGGGGGCTCTCTACAATGAGCAGTTCTTC
-	TRBV7-8	once	TRBJ2-7	CASSLVESYEQYF	TGTGCCAGCAGCTTAGTGGAGTCCTACGAGCAGTACTTC
-	TRBV28	-	TRBJ2-5	CASSRGWGETQYF	TGTGCCAGCAGTCGCGGGTGGGGAGAGACCCAGTACTTC
TRBD1	TRBV18	once	TRBJ1-1	CASSPDRGGTEAFF	TGTGCCAGCTCACCAGACAGGGGCGGCACTGAAGCTTTCTTT
-	TRBV5-1	few	TRBJ1-1	CASSFGRSPWGTEAFF	TGCGCCAGCAGCTTCGGGAGGAGTCCTTGGGGCACTGAAGCTTTCTTT